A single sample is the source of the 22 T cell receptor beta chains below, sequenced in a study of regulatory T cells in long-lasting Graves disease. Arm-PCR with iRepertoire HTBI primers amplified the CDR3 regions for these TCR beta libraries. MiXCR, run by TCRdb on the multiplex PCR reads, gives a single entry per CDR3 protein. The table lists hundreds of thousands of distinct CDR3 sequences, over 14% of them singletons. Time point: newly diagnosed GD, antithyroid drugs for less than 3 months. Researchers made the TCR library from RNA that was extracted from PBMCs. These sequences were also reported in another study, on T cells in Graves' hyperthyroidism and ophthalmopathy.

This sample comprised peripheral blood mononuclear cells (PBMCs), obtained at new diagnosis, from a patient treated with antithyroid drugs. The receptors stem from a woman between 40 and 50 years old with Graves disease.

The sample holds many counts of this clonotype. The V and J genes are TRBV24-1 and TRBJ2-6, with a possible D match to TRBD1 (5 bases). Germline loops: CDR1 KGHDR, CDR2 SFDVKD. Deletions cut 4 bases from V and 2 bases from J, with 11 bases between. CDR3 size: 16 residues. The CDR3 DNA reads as TGTGCCACCAGTGAGTCAGGGTACCCTGGGGCCAACGTCCTGACTTTC. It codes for CATSESGYPGANVLTF.

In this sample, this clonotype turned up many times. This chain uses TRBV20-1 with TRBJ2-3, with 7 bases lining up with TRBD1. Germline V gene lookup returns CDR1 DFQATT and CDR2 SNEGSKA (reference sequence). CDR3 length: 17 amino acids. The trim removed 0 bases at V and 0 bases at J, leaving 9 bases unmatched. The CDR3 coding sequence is TGCAGTGCTAGAGATTCCGGGACAGTATCTAGCACAGATACGCAGTATTTT. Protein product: CSARDSGTVSSTDTQYF.

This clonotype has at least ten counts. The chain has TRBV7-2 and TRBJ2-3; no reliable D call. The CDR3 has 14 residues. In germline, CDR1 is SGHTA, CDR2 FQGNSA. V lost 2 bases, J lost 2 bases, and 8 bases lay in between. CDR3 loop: CASSLTTDTDTQYF. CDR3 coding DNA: TGTGCCAGCAGCTTAACCACCGACACAGATACGCAGTATTTT.

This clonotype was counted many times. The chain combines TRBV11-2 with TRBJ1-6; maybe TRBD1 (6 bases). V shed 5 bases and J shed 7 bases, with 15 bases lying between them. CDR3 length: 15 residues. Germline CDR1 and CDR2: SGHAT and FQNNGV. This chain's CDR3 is CASSPSQGPNSPLHF. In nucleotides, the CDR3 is TGTGCCAGCAGCCCCTCACAGGGACCAAATTCACCCCTCCACTTT.

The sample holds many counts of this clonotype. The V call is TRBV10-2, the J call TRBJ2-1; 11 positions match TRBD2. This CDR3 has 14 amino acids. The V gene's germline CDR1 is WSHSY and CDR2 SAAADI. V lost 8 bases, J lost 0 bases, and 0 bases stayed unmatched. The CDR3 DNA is TGCGCCAGCGGACTAGCGGGCTCCTACAATGAGCAGTTCTTC. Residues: CASGLAGSYNEQFF.

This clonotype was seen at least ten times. The CDR3 spells CASSRRGSSYNSPLHF. The CDR3, as DNA: TGTGCCAGCAGCCGCAGGGGGAGCTCCTATAATTCACCCCTCCACTTT. V gene TRBV6-1 combines with J gene TRBJ1-6; 7 bases match TRBD1. Trimming cost V 6 bases and J 0 bases; bases outside gene matches: 5. The CDR3 sequence is 16 residues long. Germline CDR1 and CDR2: MNHNS and SASEGT.

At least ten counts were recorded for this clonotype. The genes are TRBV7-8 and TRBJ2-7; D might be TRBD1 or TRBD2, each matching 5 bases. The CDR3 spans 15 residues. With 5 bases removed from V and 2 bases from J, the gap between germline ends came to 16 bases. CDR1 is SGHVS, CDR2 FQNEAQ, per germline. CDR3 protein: CASSPTRDGTYEQYF. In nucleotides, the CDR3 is TGTGCCAGCAGCCCCACTCGGGACGGTACCTACGAGCAGTACTTC.

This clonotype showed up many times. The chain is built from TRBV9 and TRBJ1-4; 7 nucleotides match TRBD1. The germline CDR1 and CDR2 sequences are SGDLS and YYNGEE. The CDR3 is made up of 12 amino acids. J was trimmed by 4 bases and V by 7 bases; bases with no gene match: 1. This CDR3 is CASQGDNEKLFF. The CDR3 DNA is TGTGCCAGCCAGGGGGATAATGAAAAACTGTTTTTT.

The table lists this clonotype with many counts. The CDR3 is CASSHRPYEQYF. The CDR3 region has the DNA TGTGCCAGCAGCCATAGACCGTACGAGCAGTACTTC. The chain joins TRBV3-1 to TRBJ2-7; D is unresolved. Per the germline V gene, CDR1 is LGHDT and CDR2 is YNNKEL (reference sequence). The V end was cut by 3 bases, the J end by 4 bases, with 7 bases between. CDR3 length: 12 residues.

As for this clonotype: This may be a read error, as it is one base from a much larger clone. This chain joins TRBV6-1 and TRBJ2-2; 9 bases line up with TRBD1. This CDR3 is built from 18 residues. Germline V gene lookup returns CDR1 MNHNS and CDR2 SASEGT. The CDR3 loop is CASSPLGQGIIVTGGLFF. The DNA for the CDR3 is TGTGCCAGCAGTCCGCTGGGACAGGGAATAATCGTCACCGGGGGGCTGTTTTTT.

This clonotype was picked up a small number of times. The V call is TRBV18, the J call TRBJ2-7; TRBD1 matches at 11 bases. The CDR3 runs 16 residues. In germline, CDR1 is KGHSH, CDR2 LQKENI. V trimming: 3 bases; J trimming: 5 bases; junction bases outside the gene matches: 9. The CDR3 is CASSPYVPGQGDEQYF. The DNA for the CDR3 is TGTGCCAGCTCACCTTACGTACCGGGACAGGGGGACGAGCAGTACTTC.

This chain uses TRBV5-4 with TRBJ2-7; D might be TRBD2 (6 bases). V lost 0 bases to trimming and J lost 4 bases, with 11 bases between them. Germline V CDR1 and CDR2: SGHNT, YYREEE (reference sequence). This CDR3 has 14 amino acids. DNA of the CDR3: TGTGCCAGCAGCTTGGACGCTAGCGAGTACGAGCAGTACTTC. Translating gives CASSLDASEYEQYF.

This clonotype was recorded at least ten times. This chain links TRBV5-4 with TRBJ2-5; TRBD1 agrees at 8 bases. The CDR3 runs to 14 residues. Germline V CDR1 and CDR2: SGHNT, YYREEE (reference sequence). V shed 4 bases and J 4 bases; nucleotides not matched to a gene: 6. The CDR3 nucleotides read TGTGCCAGCAGCGGGGGGACAGGAGGAGAGACCCAGTACTTC. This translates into CASSGGTGGETQYF.

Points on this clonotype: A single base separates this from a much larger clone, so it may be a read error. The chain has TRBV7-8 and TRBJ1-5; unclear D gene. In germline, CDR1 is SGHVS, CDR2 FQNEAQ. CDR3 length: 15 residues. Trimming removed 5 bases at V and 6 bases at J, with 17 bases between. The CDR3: CASSVDKGWAQPQHF. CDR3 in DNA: TGTGCCAGCAGCGTTGACAAGGGATGGGCTCAGCCCCAGCATTTT.

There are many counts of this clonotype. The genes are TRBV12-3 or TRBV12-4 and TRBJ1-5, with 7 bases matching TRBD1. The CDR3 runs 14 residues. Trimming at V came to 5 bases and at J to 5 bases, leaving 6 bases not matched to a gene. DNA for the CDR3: TGTGCCAGCAGTACCGACAGGGCGGATCAGCCCCAGCATTTT. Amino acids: CASSTDRADQPQHF.

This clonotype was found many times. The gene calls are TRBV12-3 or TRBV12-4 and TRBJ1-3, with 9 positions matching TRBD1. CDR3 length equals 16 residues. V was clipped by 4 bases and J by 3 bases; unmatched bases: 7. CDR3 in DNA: TGTGCCAGCAGTTCTAACGACAGGGGGTATGGAAACACCATATATTTT. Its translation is CASSSNDRGYGNTIYF.

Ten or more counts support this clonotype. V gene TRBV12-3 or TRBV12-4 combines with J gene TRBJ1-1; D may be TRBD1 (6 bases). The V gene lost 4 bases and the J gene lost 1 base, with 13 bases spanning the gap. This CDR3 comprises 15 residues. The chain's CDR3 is CASSSRGGGNTEAFF. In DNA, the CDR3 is TGTGCCAGCAGTTCCAGGGGCGGGGGGAACACTGAAGCTTTCTTT.

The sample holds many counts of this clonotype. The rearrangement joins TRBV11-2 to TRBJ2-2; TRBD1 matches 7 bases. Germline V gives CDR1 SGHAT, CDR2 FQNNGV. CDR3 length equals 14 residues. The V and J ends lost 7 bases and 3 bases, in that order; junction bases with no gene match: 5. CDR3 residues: CASNHRGYTGELFF. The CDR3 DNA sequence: TGTGCCAGCAACCACAGGGGATACACCGGGGAGCTGTTTTTT.

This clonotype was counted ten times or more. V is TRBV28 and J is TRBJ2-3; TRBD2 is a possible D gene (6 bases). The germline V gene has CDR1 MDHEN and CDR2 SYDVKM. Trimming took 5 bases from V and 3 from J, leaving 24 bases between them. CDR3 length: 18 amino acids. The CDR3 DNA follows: TGTGCCAGCAGTCTTAACCCCTCTTGGGGGGAGCGTACAGATACGCAGTATTTT. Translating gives CASSLNPSWGERTDTQYF.

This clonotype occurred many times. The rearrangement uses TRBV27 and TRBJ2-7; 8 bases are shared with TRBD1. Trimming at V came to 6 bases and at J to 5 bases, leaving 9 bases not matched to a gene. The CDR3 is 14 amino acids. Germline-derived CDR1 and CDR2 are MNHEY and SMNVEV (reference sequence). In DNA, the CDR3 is TGTGCCAGCAGGACGGACAGGGCTTTCCACGAGCAGTACTTC. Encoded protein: CASRTDRAFHEQYF.

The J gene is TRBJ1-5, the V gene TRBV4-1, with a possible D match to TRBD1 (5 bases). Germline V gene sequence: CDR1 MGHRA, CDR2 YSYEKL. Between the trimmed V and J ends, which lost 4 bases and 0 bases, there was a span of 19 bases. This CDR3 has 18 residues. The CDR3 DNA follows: TGCGCCAGCAGCCCCACCCCGGACCCCAGGGATAGCAATCAGCCCCAGCATTTT. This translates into CASSPTPDPRDSNQPQHF.

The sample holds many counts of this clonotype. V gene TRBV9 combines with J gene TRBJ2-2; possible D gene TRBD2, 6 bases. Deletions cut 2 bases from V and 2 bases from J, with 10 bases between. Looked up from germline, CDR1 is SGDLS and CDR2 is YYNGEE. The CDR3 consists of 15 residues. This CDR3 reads CASSVRGTNTGELFF. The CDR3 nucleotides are TGTGCCAGCAGCGTTAGAGGGACTAACACCGGGGAGCTGTTTTTT.